The clone carrying this T cell receptor beta chain has more than one count but fewer than ten. CDR1 LGHNA and CDR2 YNFKEQ come from the germline V gene. This CDR3 spans 16 amino acids. Germline trimming cut 1 base from V and 4 bases from J; bases unmatched to any gene: 7. TCRdb passed the RT-PCR reads through MiXCR, listing each CDR3 protein once. The sample lists about 680,000 distinct CDR3 sequences; about 14% were seen once. J is TRBJ2-5 and V is TRBV4-2, with TRBD2 matching over 9 bases. The receptor was isolated from a female donor in good health, serving as a healthy control. Material: memory CD4+ T cells from blood. The CDR3 coding sequence is TGTGCCAGCAGCCAAGGGAATGCGGGGGGGCGAGAGACCCAGTACTTC. It yields the protein CASSQGNAGGRETQYF.